This passage covers 14 T cell receptor beta chains from one sample sequenced in a study of cytomegalovirus exposure and HLA in healthy donors. PCR amplification relied on 60 Vbeta primers (plus 13 Jbeta primers). Sequencing used immunoSEQ multiplex PCR; TCRdb keeps in-frame clones, though not all of them. The repertoire holds 150,000 or so clones, with around 68% as singletons. The sequenced material came from PBMCs. The source of these receptors is a man aged 30 to 45 in good health and CMV-seronegative.

DNA for the CDR3: TGCGCCAGCAGCTCCGGGAGCAGTAACACCGGGGAGCTGTTTTTT. Translated: CASSSGSSNTGELFF. The chain couples TRBV5-1 to TRBJ2-2, with D possibly matching TRBD2 (6 bases). V gave up 3 bases and J gave up 2 bases, with 11 bases separating them. CDR3 length equals 15 residues. Per germline, CDR1 SGHRS and CDR2 YFSETQ.

CDR3 region: CASSIEASRETQYF. DNA of the CDR3: TGTGCCAGTAGTATAGAGGCTAGCCGAGAGACCCAGTACTTC. This chain joins TRBV19 and TRBJ2-5; maybe TRBD2 (5 bases). V dropped 0 bases and J dropped 4 bases, with 9 bases sitting between them. The CDR3 totals 14 residues. Germline V gene data show CDR1 as LNHDA and CDR2 as SQIVND (reference sequence). The variable domain in full, completed from reference TRBV19 and TRBJ2-5, reads DGGITQSPKYLFRKEGQNVTLSCEQNLNHDAMYWYRQDPGQGLRLIYYSQIVNDFQKGDIAEGYSVSREKKESFPLTVTSAQKNPTAFYLCASSIEASRETQYFGPGTRLLVL.

The rearrangement uses TRBV14 and TRBJ1-4; a possible D gene is TRBD1 (5 bases). CDR1 and CDR2 (germline): SGHDN, FVKESK. Deletions cut 9 bases from V and 0 bases from J, with 11 bases between. There are 14 residues in the CDR3. The CDR3 spells CARPGTPTNEKLFF. The CDR3 nucleotides are TGTGCCAGACCCGGGACTCCAACTAATGAAAAACTGTTTTTT.

This chain uses TRBV6-5 with TRBJ2-1; D is possibly TRBD2 (6 bases). V lost 2 bases to trimming and J lost 8 bases, with 16 bases between them. Germline V gene data show CDR1 as MNHEY and CDR2 as SVGAGI. The CDR3 covers 15 residues. CDR3 residues: CASSYGGAEWDEQFF. The CDR3 coding sequence is TGTGCCAGCAGTTACGGAGGGGCTGAATGGGATGAGCAGTTCTTC.

This chain joins TRBV4-2 and TRBJ2-1, with TRBD2 matching 15 bases. V lost 1 base and J lost 6; bases outside the gene matches: 4. The CDR3 contains 17 residues. The germline V gene encodes CDR1 LGHNA and CDR2 YNFKEQ. CDR3 residues: CASSQVGTSGGLNEQFF. The CDR3 region has the DNA TGTGCCAGCAGCCAAGTCGGGACTAGCGGGGGGCTCAATGAGCAGTTCTTC.

V usage is TRBV18 and J usage is TRBJ2-3; 8 bases align to TRBD2. Germline CDR1 is KGHSH and CDR2 is LQKENI. The length of the CDR3 is 15 residues. V dropped 2 bases and J dropped 5; count of bases not matched to a gene: 6. For the CDR3, the DNA is TGTGCCAGCTCACCAGGTAGCGGGGTGCTAGATACGCAGTATTTT. Translation: CASSPGSGVLDTQYF.

The gene calls are TRBV15 and TRBJ2-7, with 10 bases identical to TRBD2. Trimming at V came to 0 bases and at J to 3 bases, leaving 8 bases not matched to a gene. The CDR3 extends over 17 amino acids. Germline V gene lookup returns CDR1 LNHNV and CDR2 YYDKDF (reference sequence). CDR3 loop: CATSRDRSSGGNYEQYF. CDR3 bases: TGTGCCACCAGCAGAGATAGGTCTAGCGGGGGTAACTACGAGCAGTACTTC.

The J gene is TRBJ1-2, the V gene TRBV6-1; 8 nucleotides match TRBD1. V gave up 5 bases and J gave up 4 bases; unmatched junction bases: 9. CDR3 length: 15 residues. Germline CDR1 MNHNS, CDR2 SASEGT. The CDR3 sequence: CASSPRQGMSYGYTF. The DNA of the CDR3 is TGTGCCAGCAGTCCACGACAGGGGATGAGCTATGGCTACACCTTC.

The V call is TRBV27, the J call TRBJ1-2; 7 bases are a match to TRBD1. With 5 bases clipped from V and 4 bases from J, the junction kept 4 bases outside the gene matches. CDR3 length: 13 amino acids. Germline V lookup: CDR1 MNHEY, CDR2 SMNVEV (reference sequence). The CDR3 nucleotides are TGTGCCAGCAGTACGACAGGGCTCTATGGCTACACCTTC. This codes for CASSTTGLYGYTF.

The rearrangement links TRBV18 to TRBJ1-6, with 9 positions matching TRBD1. The CDR3 covers 15 residues. V dropped 6 bases and J dropped 9; count of bases not matched to a gene: 9. The germline gives CDR1 KGHSH, CDR2 LQKENI. The CDR3 DNA follows: TGTGCCAGCTCGCCGGGGACAGGGCAACTTTCACCCCTCCACTTT. This translates into CASSPGTGQLSPLHF.

CDR3 region: CASSFGVLTDTQYF. DNA for the CDR3: TGTGCCAGCAGCTTCGGGGTCCTCACAGATACGCAGTATTTT. The chain links TRBV7-2 to TRBJ2-3; D is perhaps TRBD2 (5 bases). The V gene lost 3 bases and the J gene lost 2 bases, with 9 bases spanning the gap. This CDR3 comprises 14 residues. Per the germline V gene, CDR1 is SGHTA and CDR2 is FQGNSA.

The table lists this clone with a few counts. The chain couples TRBV6-6 to TRBJ2-7; 8 bases fit TRBD1. The CDR3 extends over 12 amino acids. The junction had 4 bases not matched to a gene; V was cut back by 6 bases and J by 6 bases. Per germline, CDR1 MNHNY and CDR2 SVGAGI (reference sequence). The CDR3 sequence is CASSSTGVEQYF. The CDR3 DNA sequence: TGTGCCAGCAGCTCGACAGGGGTCGAGCAGTACTTC.

This chain joins TRBV15 and TRBJ2-7; 7 positions agree with TRBD1. Germline V gene lookup returns CDR1 LNHNV and CDR2 YYDKDF (reference sequence). The J segment lost 3 bases and the V segment lost 0 bases, leaving 2 bases of the junction unmatched. CDR3 length: 14 amino acids. The CDR3 sequence is CATSRDRDSYEQYF. Here the CDR3 DNA reads TGTGCCACCAGCAGAGACCGGGACAGCTACGAGCAGTACTTC.

This clone occurred once. The chain couples TRBV6-1 to TRBJ2-5; D uncertain. The germline V and J ends were trimmed by 1 base and 3 bases, with 12 bases remaining between them. Germline V gene sequence: CDR1 MNHNS, CDR2 SASEGT. The CDR3 has 15 residues. In DNA, the CDR3 is TGTGCCAGCAGTGAAGTAAGACTCGAGAAAGAGACCCAGTACTTC. It translates to CASSEVRLEKETQYF.